What follows describes a single T cell receptor (beta chain). Its antigen remains unknown. The record originates from a study of response to subunit inactivated influenza vaccine. Study-level results: Authors suggested seasonal influenza vaccinations each recruit few new T cells.

TCRdb reprocessed the RT-PCR reads with MiXCR, giving one entry per CDR3 protein. The table has about 480,000 distinct CDR3 sequences, about 25% seen once. From germline, CDR1 is MNHEY and CDR2 SVGEGT. CDR3 size: 15 residues. Deletions cut 2 bases from V and 0 bases from J, with 9 bases between. Sequenced material: CD4+ T cells sorted from PBMCs, taken 5 to 6 days after vaccination. The chain joins TRBV6-2 or TRBV6-3 to TRBJ2-3; a weak D match, TRBD2 (6 bases). The sequence was obtained from a middle-aged man who received an inactivated influenza vaccine. CDR3 sequence: CASSYPGTSTDTQYF. The CDR3 bases are TGTGCCAGCAGTTACCCTGGGACTAGCACAGATACGCAGTATTTT.